Sequencing of this T cell receptor beta chain was carried out in a study of neurological immune-mediated disorders. CDR3 length: 14 residues. With 7 bases clipped from V and 4 bases from J, the junction kept 10 bases outside the gene matches. Germline CDR1 SGHRS, CDR2 YFSETQ. This clonotype appeared many times. Its specificity is not known. The cDNA was produced through 5'RACE with 10-nucleotide random UMIs. TCRdb itself ran the 5' RACE reads through MiXCR, one entry per CDR3 protein. The table records tens of thousands of distinct CDR3 sequences, around 5.1% of them present only once. Study-wide results and caveats: The greatest TCR clonal expansion occurred in HTLV-1-associated myelopathy and the least in multiple sclerosis, which fell below healthy controls. There were no CDR3 amino acid sequences shared by expanded clones across subjects, a result suggesting private repertoires in all groups.

Unsorted libraries were derived from 2 million PBMCs stored at -80 C. This rearrangement joins TRBV5-1 to TRBJ2-7; 8 bases align to TRBD1. What was sequenced was PBMCs. The sequence was obtained from a human donor with multiple sclerosis. The donor label of this sample is uncertain. CDR3 amino acids: CASRDRGTSYEQYF. Here the CDR3 DNA reads TGCGCCAGCCGTGACAGGGGCACTAGTTACGAGCAGTACTTC.